The sequence of this T cell receptor (beta chain) was determined in a study of control samples from healthy donors and cancer patients. Generated by immunoSEQ multiplex PCR, the TCRdb table keeps only in-frame clones and is missing some. The data show 57,000 or so clones, 90% seen once. This clone was seen once. This CDR3 comprises 10 residues. CDR1 is GTSNPN and CDR2 is SVGIG in the germline V gene (reference sequence). V lost 1 base and J lost 5, with 2 bases in between. The source material was PBMCs. The TCR comes from a man in his sixties with colorectal cancer. The chain has TRBV30 and TRBJ2-5; no firm D call. CDR3 region: CAWSEETQYF. CDR3 in DNA: TGTGCCTGGAGTGAGGAGACCCAGTACTTC.